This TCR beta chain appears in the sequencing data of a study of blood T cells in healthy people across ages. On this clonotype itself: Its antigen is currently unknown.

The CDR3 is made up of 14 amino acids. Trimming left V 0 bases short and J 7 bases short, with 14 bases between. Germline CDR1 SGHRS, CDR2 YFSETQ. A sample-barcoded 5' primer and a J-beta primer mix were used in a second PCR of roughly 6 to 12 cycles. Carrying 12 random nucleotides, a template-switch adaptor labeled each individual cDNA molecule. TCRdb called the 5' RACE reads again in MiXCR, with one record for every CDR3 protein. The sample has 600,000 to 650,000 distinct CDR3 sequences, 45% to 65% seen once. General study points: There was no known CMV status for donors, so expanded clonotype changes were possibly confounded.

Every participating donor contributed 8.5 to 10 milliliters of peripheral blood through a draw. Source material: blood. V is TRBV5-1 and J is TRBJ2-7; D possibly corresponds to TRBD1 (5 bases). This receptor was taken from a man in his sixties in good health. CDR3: CASSLGAGSNEQYF. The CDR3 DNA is TGCGCCAGCAGCTTGGGGGCAGGGTCAAATGAGCAGTACTTC.